A selection of T cell receptor beta chains follows, all from one sample in a study of cytomegalovirus exposure and HLA in healthy donors. The table came from immunoSEQ multiplex PCR; TCRdb's copy has only in-frame clones and leaves some out. The sample yields around 140,000 clones, 87% seen once. The sequenced material came from PBMCs. The receptors come from a woman in her twenties or thirties in good health and CMV-seronegative. Both conserved end residues are part of each CDR3. Fields, in order: V gene, D gene, J gene, clone size, CDR3 length, CDR3 protein, CDR3 DNA. The D gene is left open where the match is weak. Clone sizes are given selectively: once, few, many, or a class where the clone is expanded.

V: TRBV7-2; D: TRBD2; J: TRBJ2-7; size: -; length: 15; CDR3: CASSLRGGNYYEQYF; DNA: TGTGCCAGCAGCTTGCGCGGGGGGAATTACTACGAGCAGTACTTC
V: TRBV7-2; D: -; J: TRBJ1-4; size: -; length: 16; CDR3: CASSNPEGGVSEKLFF; DNA: TGTGCCAGCAGCAACCCCGAGGGAGGCGTATCTGAAAAACTGTTTTTT
V: TRBV18; D: TRBD1; J: TRBJ2-7; size: few; length: 16; CDR3: CASSPRTGLNSYEQYF; DNA: TGTGCCAGCTCCCCAAGGACAGGCCTAAACTCCTACGAGCAGTACTTC
V: TRBV5-6; D: -; J: TRBJ1-2; size: once; length: 14; CDR3: CASSSIGHDRGYTF; DNA: TGTGCCAGCAGCTCAATTGGGCACGACCGTGGCTACACCTTC
V: TRBV28; D: -; J: TRBJ2-1; size: -; length: 18; CDR3: CASSSWLTGAGIYGEQFF; DNA: TGTGCCAGCAGTTCATGGCTTACCGGGGCGGGAATATATGGTGAGCAGTTCTTC
V: TRBV6-6; D: -; J: TRBJ1-4; size: -; length: 15; CDR3: CASSYSTPGRGKLFF; DNA: TGTGCCAGCAGTTACTCGACGCCAGGGAGGGGAAAACTGTTTTTT
V: TRBV5-5; D: TRBD1; J: TRBJ2-7; size: -; length: 17; CDR3: CASSLPYPGQGSYEQYF; DNA: TGTGCCAGCAGCCTCCCGTATCCGGGACAGGGTTCCTACGAGCAGTACTTC
V: TRBV4-1; D: TRBD2; J: TRBJ2-3; size: -; length: 16; CDR3: CASSQVSGGATDTQYF; DNA: TGCGCCAGCAGCCAAGTGAGCGGGGGGGCCACAGATACGCAGTATTTT
V: TRBV6-6; D: -; J: TRBJ1-2; size: -; length: 14; CDR3: CASRTQTVEYGYTF; DNA: TGTGCCAGCAGAACCCAGACAGTTGAATATGGCTACACCTTC
V: TRBV18; D: -; J: TRBJ2-7; size: -; length: 14; CDR3: CASSPPTGSYEQYF; DNA: TGTGCCAGCTCACCGCCGACAGGCTCCTACGAGCAGTACTTC
V: TRBV19; D: TRBD2; J: TRBJ2-1; size: -; length: 13; CDR3: CATETSLYNEQFF; DNA: TGTGCCACTGAGACTAGCCTCTACAATGAGCAGTTCTTC
V: TRBV4-1; D: -; J: TRBJ2-3; size: -; length: 12; CDR3: CASSQAQDTQYF; DNA: TGCGCCAGCAGCCAAGCCCAAGATACGCAGTATTTT
V: TRBV18; D: -; J: TRBJ2-1; size: -; length: 12; CDR3: CASSQLRNEQFF; DNA: TGTGCCAGCTCACAGCTGCGAAATGAGCAGTTCTTC
V: TRBV6-5; D: TRBD1; J: TRBJ2-7; size: -; length: 13; CDR3: CASSSPGQGEQYF; DNA: TGTGCCAGCAGTAGCCCCGGACAGGGCGAGCAGTACTTC
V: TRBV5-4; D: -; J: TRBJ1-5; size: -; length: 14; CDR3: CASSSGPVGGPQHF; DNA: TGTGCCAGCAGCTCGGGACCAGTGGGGGGGCCCCAGCATTTT
V: TRBV4-3; D: -; J: TRBJ1-4; size: -; length: 15; CDR3: CASSQAPGIPEKLFF; DNA: TGCGCCAGCAGCCAAGCTCCGGGGATTCCCGAAAAACTGTTTTTT
V: TRBV6-5; D: -; J: TRBJ2-5; size: -; length: 13; CDR3: CASRRTAQETQYF; DNA: TGTGCCAGCAGGAGGACAGCCCAAGAGACCCAGTACTTC
V: TRBV6-5; D: -; J: TRBJ1-2; size: -; length: 14; CDR3: CASSYSRGNYGYTF; DNA: TGTGCCAGCAGTTACTCTCGGGGGAACTATGGCTACACCTTC
V: TRBV2; D: -; J: TRBJ1-6; size: -; length: 16; CDR3: CASSVRSSQGNSPLHF; DNA: TGTGCCAGCAGTGTTCGTTCTTCACAGGGAAATTCACCCCTCCACTTT
V: TRBV14; D: -; J: TRBJ2-1; size: -; length: 14; CDR3: CASSQGYRYNEQFF; DNA: TGTGCCAGCAGCCAAGGGTACCGGTACAATGAGCAGTTCTTC
V: TRBV28; D: TRBD1; J: TRBJ2-7; size: -; length: 14; CDR3: CASIPGQGAYEQYF; DNA: TGTGCCAGCATTCCGGGACAGGGAGCCTACGAGCAGTACTTC
V: TRBV11-2; D: TRBD1; J: TRBJ2-7; size: -; length: 12; CDR3: CASSLWGDRVSF; DNA: TGTGCCAGCAGCTTATGGGGGGACAGGGTGTCCTTC
V: TRBV9; D: TRBD1; J: TRBJ2-3; size: -; length: 16; CDR3: CASSVRTGSATDTQYF; DNA: TGTGCCAGCAGCGTACGGACAGGATCTGCCACAGATACGCAGTATTTT
V: TRBV7-9; D: TRBD1; J: TRBJ1-4; size: -; length: 15; CDR3: CASSLAGTANEKLFF; DNA: TGTGCCAGCAGCTTAGCCGGGACAGCGAATGAAAAACTGTTTTTT
V: TRBV25-1; D: TRBD1; J: TRBJ2-1; size: -; length: 14; CDR3: CASSEPTGAREQFF; DNA: TGTGCCAGCAGTGAACCCACAGGGGCCCGAGAGCAGTTCTTC
V: TRBV9; D: TRBD1; J: TRBJ1-1; size: -; length: 15; CDR3: CASSVETGGGTEAFF; DNA: TGTGCCAGCAGCGTCGAGACAGGGGGAGGAACTGAAGCTTTCTTT
V: TRBV27; D: -; J: TRBJ1-1; size: -; length: 14; CDR3: CASRRGPGNTEAFF; DNA: TGTGCCAGCAGGCGGGGTCCAGGGAACACTGAAGCTTTCTTT
V: TRBV2; D: TRBD1; J: TRBJ2-7; size: -; length: 16; CDR3: CASSSGTGPFDREQYF; DNA: TGTGCCAGCAGCTCGGGGACAGGGCCTTTTGATCGCGAGCAGTACTTC
V: TRBV25-1; D: -; J: TRBJ2-1; size: -; length: 14; CDR3: CASSVASFDNEQFF; DNA: TGTGCCAGCAGTGTAGCCTCCTTCGACAATGAGCAGTTCTTC
V: TRBV19; D: TRBD1; J: TRBJ2-7; size: -; length: 15; CDR3: CASNTGTGGPYEQYF; DNA: TGTGCCAGTAACACCGGGACAGGCGGCCCCTACGAGCAGTACTTC
V: TRBV6-6; D: TRBD1; J: TRBJ1-5; size: -; length: 14; CDR3: CASNRDRGYQPQHF; DNA: TGTGCCAGTAACCGGGACAGGGGGTATCAGCCCCAGCATTTT
V: TRBV15; D: -; J: TRBJ2-7; size: -; length: 16; CDR3: CATSRDPAGMPYEQYF; DNA: TGTGCCACCAGCAGAGATCCGGCGGGCATGCCGTACGAGCAGTACTTC
V: TRBV9; D: -; J: TRBJ2-5; size: -; length: 15; CDR3: CASSEGQGNPETQYF; DNA: TGTGCCAGCAGCGAAGGGCAGGGAAACCCAGAGACCCAGTACTTC
V: TRBV13; D: TRBD1; J: TRBJ2-5; size: -; length: 15; CDR3: CASSLTTGNQETQYF; DNA: TGTGCCAGCAGCTTAACGACAGGGAACCAAGAGACCCAGTACTTC
V: TRBV4-3; D: -; J: TRBJ1-4; size: -; length: 18; CDR3: CASSQDWPQGGNNEKLFF; DNA: TGCGCCAGCAGCCAAGATTGGCCCCAGGGAGGGAATAATGAAAAACTGTTTTTT
V: TRBV4-3; D: -; J: TRBJ1-1; size: many; length: 16; CDR3: CASSQDNRAGNTEAFF; DNA: TGCGCCAGCAGCCAAGACAATCGAGCAGGGAACACTGAAGCTTTCTTT
V: TRBV30; D: -; J: TRBJ1-5; size: -; length: 14; CDR3: CAWREGQPNQPQHF; DNA: TGTGCCTGGAGAGAAGGACAGCCCAATCAGCCCCAGCATTTT
V: TRBV20-1; D: -; J: TRBJ1-1; size: -; length: 10; CDR3: CSAFRTEAFF; DNA: TGCAGTGCTTTCCGCACTGAAGCTTTCTTT
V: TRBV28; D: -; J: TRBJ1-4; size: once; length: 15; CDR3: CASSFFAGSNEKLFF; DNA: TGTGCCAGCAGTTTTTTCGCAGGGTCTAATGAAAAACTGTTTTTT
V: TRBV7-9; D: TRBD1; J: TRBJ1-1; size: -; length: 13; CDR3: CASSLTGDTEAFF; DNA: TGTGCCAGCAGCTTGACAGGGGACACTGAAGCTTTCTTT
V: TRBV5-8; D: TRBD1; J: TRBJ1-6; size: -; length: 15; CDR3: CATGQGGSYNSPLHF; DNA: TGTGCCACCGGACAGGGAGGTTCCTATAATTCACCCCTCCACTTT
V: TRBV2; D: TRBD2; J: TRBJ2-5; size: -; length: 15; CDR3: CASLRASGGFWTQYF; DNA: TGTGCCAGCCTGAGGGCTAGCGGGGGGTTTTGGACCCAGTACTTC
V: TRBV14; D: -; J: TRBJ2-1; size: -; length: 15; CDR3: CASSPVPGLRTEQFF; DNA: TGTGCCAGCAGCCCCGTCCCGGGACTCAGGACTGAGCAGTTCTTC
V: TRBV19; D: TRBD2; J: TRBJ2-7; size: -; length: 16; CDR3: CASSLRTSGGPYEQYF; DNA: TGTGCCAGTAGTCTACGGACTAGCGGGGGCCCCTACGAGCAGTACTTC
V: TRBV7-2; D: TRBD1; J: TRBJ1-3; size: -; length: 15; CDR3: CASTIQGADGNTIYF; DNA: TGTGCCAGCACCATACAGGGGGCTGATGGAAACACCATATATTTT
V: TRBV5-6; D: -; J: TRBJ1-2; size: few; length: 13; CDR3: CASSPNRAYGYTF; DNA: TGTGCCAGCAGCCCAAACAGGGCCTATGGCTACACCTTC